This TCR beta chain was sequenced in a study of PD-1 blockade in classical Hodgkin lymphoma. This clone was observed a few times. Relapse was seen in all patients after autologous stem cell transplantation, and brentuximab vedotin exposure was variable. The table came from immunoSEQ multiplex PCR; TCRdb's copy has only in-frame clones and leaves some out. The data show more than 20,000 clones, around 70% seen once. Per the germline V gene, CDR1 is MDHEN and CDR2 is SYDVKM. The V end lost 1 base, the J end lost 8 bases, and 12 bases lay between the germline ends. The CDR3 length is 14 residues. Sequencing was performed on peripheral blood mononuclear cells (PBMCs), taken before the second cycle of nivolumab. The chain links TRBV28 to TRBJ2-1, with TRBD1 as a possible D gene (5 bases). This receptor was obtained from a human donor with classical Hodgkin lymphoma. The CDR3 DNA follows: TGTGCCAGCAGTTTATTGGGCAGGGTCCATGAGCAGTTCTTC. This sequence encodes CASSLLGRVHEQFF.